Below, 20 T cell receptor beta chains from the same sample are listed, as sequenced in a study of T cell repertoires in cytomegalovirus infection. TCRdb called the reads again in MiXCR, with one record for every CDR3 protein. The top ten hold 6.5% to 10% of the sample, which has nearly 650,000 distinct CDR3 sequences, less than 25% seen once. The sequenced material came from CD8+ T cells from PBMCs. Receptor source: a human donor in good health (CMV status not recorded). Some clones in this sample may be carry-over from other donors' samples.

This clonotype was seen ten or more times. The CDR3 coding sequence is TGTGCCAGCAGCCCCCAGACAGGGGGGGGTGACTATGGCTACACCTTC. Its translation: CASSPQTGGGDYGYTF. The genes are TRBV7-2 and TRBJ1-2; 9 bases line up with TRBD1. The CDR3 extends over 16 amino acids. With 5 bases clipped from V and 3 bases from J, the junction kept 10 bases outside the gene matches. In germline, CDR1 is SGHTA, CDR2 FQGNSA.

This clonotype was detected a few times. V is TRBV6-2 or TRBV6-3 and J is TRBJ2-7, with no clear D. Germline V lookup: CDR1 MNHEY, CDR2 SVGEGT. This CDR3 spans 13 amino acids. The ends were cut back, 7 bases at V and 0 bases at J, with 10 bases in the middle. The CDR3 region has the DNA TGTGCCAGCAACCAGGCCATCTCCTACGAGCAGTACTTC. It encodes CASNQAISYEQYF.

This clonotype turned up a few times. The chain couples TRBV24-1 to TRBJ2-1; TRBD2 aligns across 8 bases. Per germline, CDR1 KGHDR and CDR2 SFDVKD. The CDR3 is made up of 17 amino acids. After removal of 0 bases from V and 4 bases from J, the junction contained 7 bases not matched to a gene. The DNA of the CDR3 is TGTGCCACCAGTGATTTGGAAGCGGGGGCGGGGTACAATGAGCAGTTCTTC. Its translation: CATSDLEAGAGYNEQFF.

The chain joins TRBV13 to TRBJ2-7, with TRBD1 identical over 8 bases. The CDR3 contains 15 residues. Germline CDR1 is PRHDT and CDR2 is FYEKMQ (reference sequence). Trimming took 3 bases from V and 4 from J; bases not matched to a gene: 8. The CDR3 loop reads CASSFLGQGVYEQYV. CDR3 DNA: TGTGCCAGCAGCTTCCTAGGACAGGGTGTTTACGAGCAGTACGTC.

There are many counts of this clonotype. The chain joins TRBV7-9 to TRBJ2-5; 15 positions match TRBD2. The CDR3 spans 17 residues. Germline V gives CDR1 SEHNR, CDR2 FQNEAQ (reference sequence). J lost 5 bases, V lost 5 bases, and 9 bases had no gene match. As DNA, the CDR3 is TGTGCCAGCAGCCCCGGACTAGCGGGGGGGCGAGGGGAGACCCAGTACTTC. Amino acid sequence: CASSPGLAGGRGETQYF.

Only a few counts were recorded for this clonotype. The V gene is TRBV7-8, the J gene TRBJ2-1; 13 bases agree with TRBD2. The V gene end was trimmed by 3 bases and the J gene end by 10 bases; junction bases not matched to a gene: 9. This CDR3 region has 16 residues. CDR1 SGHVS and CDR2 FQNEAQ come from the germline V gene. The CDR3 loop reads CASSFVTSGGIGEQFF. The DNA of the CDR3 is TGTGCCAGCAGCTTTGTGACTAGCGGGGGGATCGGCGAGCAGTTCTTC.

V and J are TRBV7-9 and TRBJ2-1; TRBD1 aligns across 8 bases. Germline loops: CDR1 SEHNR, CDR2 FQNEAQ (reference sequence). The CDR3 contains 17 residues. The V gene end was trimmed by 11 bases and the J gene end by 2 bases; junction bases not matched to a gene: 17. The CDR3 nucleotides are TGTGCCTCCCAAGGGGGACAGGACTTCCTCACCTACAATGAGCAGTTCTTC. Amino acids: CASQGGQDFLTYNEQFF. The whole variable domain, filled in from reference TRBV7-9 and TRBJ2-1, reads DTGVSQNPRHKITKRGQNVTFRCDPISEHNRLYWYRQTLGQGPEFLTYFQNEAQLEKSRLLSDRFSAERPKGSFSTLEIQRTEQGDSAMYLCASQGGQDFLTYNEQFFGPGTRLTVL.

The J gene is TRBJ2-1, the V gene TRBV11-2; 7 bases fit TRBD2. Germline CDR1 is SGHAT and CDR2 is FQNNGV. Trimming at V came to 2 bases and at J to 0 bases, leaving 7 bases not matched to a gene. This CDR3 is 17 amino acids long. This CDR3 reads CASSLSMGGGSYNEQFF. The DNA of the CDR3 is TGTGCCAGCAGCTTATCCATGGGGGGGGGCTCCTACAATGAGCAGTTCTTC. The full variable domain, in which reference TRBV11-2 and TRBJ2-1 provide the parts outside the CDR3, is EAGVAQSPRYKIIEKRQSVAFWCNPISGHATLYWYQQILGQGPKLLIQFQNNGVVDDSQLPKDRFSAERLKGVDSTLKIQPAKLEDSAVYLCASSLSMGGGSYNEQFFGPGTRLTVL.

This clonotype has just a few counts. The gene calls are TRBV28 and TRBJ1-2, with TRBD1 matching 9 bases. There are 16 residues in the CDR3. CDR1 and CDR2 from the germline V gene are MDHEN and SYDVKM. With 5 bases clipped from V and 0 bases from J, the junction kept 7 bases outside the gene matches. The CDR3 DNA reads as TGTGCCAGCAGTCCCGACAGGGGGACCTCTAACTATGGCTACACCTTC. This sequence encodes CASSPDRGTSNYGYTF.

The CDR3 sequence: CSVEAGELFF. The CDR3 DNA is TGCAGCGTTGAAGCCGGGGAGCTGTTTTTT. The J gene is TRBJ2-2, the V gene TRBV29-1; D gene ambiguous. From germline, CDR1 is SQVTM and CDR2 ANQGSEA. The CDR3 consists of 10 residues. V was pared by 1 base and J by 6 bases, with 0 bases between.

The rearrangement joins TRBV6-2 or TRBV6-3 to TRBJ2-1; TRBD1 might be the D (6 bases). This CDR3 has 14 amino acids. V shed 6 bases and J shed 9 bases, with 18 bases lying between them. CDR1 and CDR2 from the germline V gene are MNHEY and SVGEGT. The CDR3 DNA sequence: TGTGCCAGCAGCCGCGCGCTAGAAGGGGGTGAGCAGTTCTTC. Its translation: CASSRALEGGEQFF.

This clonotype has ten or more counts. The genes are TRBV7-2 and TRBJ2-1; perhaps TRBD1 as D (5 bases). V dropped 1 base and J dropped 3 bases, with 7 bases sitting between them. Looked up from germline, CDR1 is SGHTA and CDR2 is FQGNSA. The CDR3 consists of 14 residues. CDR3 bases: TGTGCCAGCAGCTTAGAGGGGCTCTACAATGAGCAGTTCTTC. Its translation is CASSLEGLYNEQFF.

Details on this clonotype: A read error is possible here, since a much larger clone lies one base away. V gene TRBV7-1 combines with J gene TRBJ1-2; weak D call: TRBD1 (6 bases). TRBV7-1 counts as an open reading frame of uncertain function. The CDR3 loop spans 15 amino acids. Trimming shortened V by 5 bases and J by 5 bases, and 18 bases separated the two germline ends. CDR3 DNA: TGTGCCAGCAGCCAGGCGGGGGACATAAAATATGGCTACACCTTC. Amino acids: CASSQAGDIKYGYTF.

The genes are TRBV6-2 or TRBV6-3 and TRBJ1-1; D call uncertain. The V gene lost 8 bases and the J gene lost 3 bases, with 7 bases spanning the gap. CDR3 length equals 11 residues. CDR1 is MNHEY, CDR2 SVGEGT, per germline. CDR3 nucleotides: TGTGCCAGCTGGAGGGACACTGAAGCTTTCTTT. Encoded protein: CASWRDTEAFF.

This sequence joins TRBV12-3 or TRBV12-4 and TRBJ1-5; no clear D. Trimming removed 2 bases at V and 5 bases at J, with 7 bases between. The CDR3 totals 13 residues. Here the CDR3 reads CASSLNGHQPQHF. The CDR3 DNA is TGTGCCAGCAGTTTAAACGGCCATCAGCCCCAGCATTTT.

As for this clonotype: A read error may be the cause here, since a much bigger clone is one base away. The chain couples TRBV12-5 to TRBJ2-3; 7 bases are shared with TRBD1. The germline V gene encodes CDR1 LGHNT and CDR2 FRNRAP. This CDR3 spans 18 amino acids. Trimming at V came to 2 bases and at J to 4 bases, leaving 15 bases not matched to a gene. The CDR3 here is CASGLPPYRGASSDTQYF. In DNA form, the CDR3 reads TGTGCTAGTGGTTTGCCCCCTTACAGGGGAGCTAGCTCAGATACGCAGTATTTT.

This rearrangement joins TRBV5-6 to TRBJ1-6; 8 bases match TRBD1. Germline V gene sequence: CDR1 SGHDT, CDR2 YYEEEE. CDR3 length: 19 amino acids. V was pared by 1 base and J by 6 bases, with 15 bases of the junction left unmatched. The CDR3 sequence is CASSLKSPTGALFNSPLHF. CDR3 bases: TGTGCCAGCAGCTTGAAGTCCCCGACAGGGGCACTCTTTAATTCACCCCTCCACTTT. The full variable domain, completed using reference TRBV5-6 and TRBJ1-6, is DAGVTQSPTHLIKTRGQQVTLRCSPKSGHDTVSWYQQALGQGPQFIFQYYEEEERQRGNFPDRFSGHQFPNYSSELNVNALLLGDSALYLCASSLKSPTGALFNSPLHFGNGTRLTVT.

In this sample, this clonotype turned up a few times. The chain links TRBV19 to TRBJ1-1; D unresolved. Germline CDR1 is LNHDA and CDR2 is SQIVND (reference sequence). The V gene lost 1 base and the J gene lost 6 bases, with 9 bases spanning the gap. CDR3 length: 13 amino acids. The CDR3 DNA follows: TGTGCCAGTAGTATAGGTCTCGGGGCTGAAGCTTTCTTT. Amino acids: CASSIGLGAEAFF.

This clonotype was counted only a few times. V and J are TRBV4-2 and TRBJ2-1; D unresolved. Trimming took 0 bases from V and 4 from J, leaving 7 bases between them. This CDR3 is built from 14 residues. Germline V gene sequence: CDR1 LGHNA, CDR2 YNFKEQ. The CDR3 loop is CASSQDYYYNEQFF. DNA of the CDR3: TGTGCCAGCAGCCAAGATTACTATTACAATGAGCAGTTCTTC.

This clonotype was counted at least ten times. The chain combines TRBV7-2 with TRBJ2-3, with TRBD2 identical over 8 bases. The CDR3 extends over 14 amino acids. V gave up 3 bases and J gave up 4 bases; unmatched junction bases: 3. The germline V gene has CDR1 SGHTA and CDR2 FQGNSA. As DNA, the CDR3 is TGTGCCAGCAGCTTGGGACTAGACGCAGATACGCAGTATTTT. This codes for CASSLGLDADTQYF.